This note documents a single TCR beta chain sequence. Its matching antigen is unknown. Treatment in this sample: roughly 19 received Ad26.COV2.S at low or high dose, single or two shots; 5 received placebo; per-sample allocation not given. Collection of the samples took place on day 63 after the first injection of vaccine or placebo. Vaccination used an Ad26 vector expressing Wuhan-strain SARS-CoV-2 spike. The data were produced by immunoSEQ multiplex PCR, yet TCRdb's version contains in-frame clones alone and is incomplete. The data contain 300,000 to 350,000 clones, just over 85% of them seen just once; the ten biggest clones take up more than 1.5%. The sample comes from a study of Ad26.COV2.S vaccination and SARS-CoV-2 variants. As for the study in general: Ad26.COV2.S was injected intramuscularly once or twice, 56 days apart.

This CDR3 comprises 17 residues. Germline lookup yields CDR1 LGHNA and CDR2 YNFKEQ. The V and J ends lost 0 bases and 1 base, in that order; junction bases with no gene match: 7. Study-wide results and caveats: The study found higher spike-specific TCR breadth in vaccine than placebo recipients.

The specimen comprised peripheral blood, sampled in a trial of Ad26.COV2.S vaccine versus placebo. The TCR was taken from a person between 18 and 59 years old who received the Ad26.COV2.S COVID-19 vaccine or a placebo. The chain recombines TRBV4-2 with TRBJ1-2; 8 positions agree with TRBD1. The CDR3 nucleotides read TGTGCCAGCAGCCAAGATGGGACAGGTGGTTTTAACTATGGCTACACCTTC. The encoded protein is CASSQDGTGGFNYGYTF.